This T cell receptor beta chain was captured in a study of cytomegalovirus exposure and HLA in healthy donors. Points from the study as a whole: A later analysis linked a missense DCLRE1C variant to TCR beta V- and J-gene trimming.

The CDR3 spans 12 residues. The V end was cut by 5 bases, the J end by 4 bases, with 9 bases between. Per the germline V gene, CDR1 is PRHDT and CDR2 is FYEKMQ (reference sequence). This clone came up once. The antigen is undetermined. The PCR had 60 Vbeta and 13 Jbeta primers. Data came from immunoSEQ multiplex PCR; TCRdb stores just in-frame clones and leaves some out. This repertoire shows around 170,000 clones, around 80% found once; its top ten account for around 0.74%. V usage is TRBV13 and J usage is TRBJ2-7; a possible D gene is TRBD1 (6 bases). Sequenced input: PBMCs. The TCR originated in a middle-aged woman in good health and CMV-seronegative. CDR3 amino acids: CASSADRYEQYF. The CDR3, as DNA: TGTGCCAGCAGCGCAGACAGGTACGAGCAGTACTTC. Combining the CDR3 with reference TRBV13 and TRBJ2-7 gives the whole variable domain AAGVIQSPRHLIKEKRETATLKCYPIPRHDTVYWYQQGPGQDPQFLISFYEKMQSDKGSIPDRFSAQQFSDYHSELNMSSLELGDSALYFCASSADRYEQYFGPGTRLTVT.